The sequence of this TCR beta chain was determined in a study of blood T cell repertoires in COVID-19. Trimming removed 5 bases at V and 1 base at J, with 8 bases between. CDR1 is MNHNY, CDR2 SVGAGI, per germline (reference sequence). The CDR3 covers 13 residues. Produced via immunoSEQ multiplex PCR; TCRdb's table is partial and in-frame only. Of roughly 60,000 clones in the sample, about 88% were seen once. The sequence was obtained from a man in his sixties or seventies with acute or convalescent COVID-19. The sequenced sample was peripheral blood. V and J are TRBV6-6 and TRBJ1-1; unclear D gene. In DNA form, the CDR3 reads TGTGCCAGCAGTCAACGGGGGAACACTGAAGCTTTCTTT. Encoded protein: CASSQRGNTEAFF.